This T cell receptor beta chain comes out of a study of technical replicates of blood from several donors. Clones were sequenced by immunoSEQ multiplex PCR, and TCRdb holds only the in-frame ones, with some missing. The data contain approximately 75,000 clones, approximately 75% of them seen just once; the ten biggest clones take up roughly 3.9%. Per the germline V gene, CDR1 is SGHDT and CDR2 is YYEEEE. Trimming took off 1 base at V and 3 bases at J, with 8 bases between the two ends. The CDR3 is 14 residues long. The origin of this receptor is a human donor in good health. Some clones in this sample may be carry-over from other donors' samples. The sequencing input was PBMCs. The V and J genes are TRBV5-6 and TRBJ1-5; D is undetermined. CDR3 nucleotide sequence: TGTGCCAGCAGCTTGTTACACCTCAATCAGCCCCAGCATTTT. It specifies CASSLLHLNQPQHF.